These T cell receptor beta chains were read from a single sample in a study of Graves' ophthalmopathy and Graves' hyperthyroidism. TCRdb called the multiplex PCR reads again in MiXCR, with one record for every CDR3 protein. The sample has hundreds of thousands of distinct CDR3 sequences, approximately 39% seen once. The sample taken for sequencing was peripheral blood. The receptors originated from an adult man with Graves' ophthalmopathy. The CDR3 runs from the conserved cysteine through the conserved F or W. A D gene is named only where the DNA matches it firmly. Clone size is stated in some rows and not others, as once, few, many or a class when expanded.

.	TRBV6-2/TRBV6-3	.	TRBJ1-5	CASSSALGRHSNQPQHF	TGTGCCAGCAGTTCCGCCTTGGGAAGACATAGCAATCAGCCCCAGCATTTT
.	TRBV30	.	TRBJ1-5	CAWSVKGRQPQHF	TGTGCCTGGAGTGTAAAGGGTAGGCAGCCCCAGCATTTT
.	TRBV6-5	.	TRBJ1-3	CASSYSATDSGNTIYF	TGTGCCAGCAGTTACTCGGCGACAGACTCTGGAAACACCATATATTTT
.	TRBV29-1	.	TRBJ1-1	CSVAATGDNEAFF	TGCAGCGTTGCCGCGACAGGAGACAATGAAGCTTTCTTT
.	TRBV10-3	.	TRBJ2-7	CASNTAGNTREQYF	TGTGCCAGCAATACCGCCGGGAACACCAGGGAGCAGTACTTC
.	TRBV2	TRBD2	TRBJ2-5	CASSDGTSGVYQETQYF	TGTGCCAGCAGTGATGGGACTAGCGGGGTCTATCAAGAGACCCAGTACTTC
many	TRBV20-1	.	TRBJ1-2	CSASARTANYGYTF	TGCAGTGCTAGTGCCAGGACAGCTAACTATGGCTACACCTTC
many	TRBV29-1	.	TRBJ1-2	CSAVDLGGYTF	TGCAGCGCTGTCGACCTGGGGGGCTACACCTTC
many	TRBV2	.	TRBJ2-6	CASSESPRGAGANVLTF	TGTGCCAGCAGTGAATCTCCGAGGGGAGCTGGGGCCAACGTCCTGACTTTC
many	TRBV6-5	TRBD2	TRBJ2-5	CASRGLATQETQYF	TGTGCCAGCAGAGGACTAGCGACACAAGAGACCCAGTACTTC
.	TRBV29-1	.	TRBJ2-2	CSGGGARTGELFF	TGCAGCGGAGGGGGGGCGCGGACCGGGGAGCTGTTTTTT
.	TRBV12-3/TRBV12-4	.	TRBJ2-7	CASSLERGASYEQYF	TGTGCCAGCAGTTTAGAACGGGGCGCATCCTACGAGCAGTACTTC
.	TRBV7-9	.	TRBJ1-6	CASTSGSGLPLHF	TGTGCCAGCACTAGCGGGAGCGGGCTTCCCCTCCACTTT
many	TRBV5-1	.	TRBJ1-1	CASSLARLNTEAFF	TGCGCCAGCAGCTTGGCCCGATTGAACACTGAAGCTTTCTTT
.	TRBV29-1	.	TRBJ2-6	CTGTAGSGANVLTF	TGCACCGGGACAGCGGGCTCTGGGGCCAACGTCCTGACTTTC
.	TRBV5-5	.	TRBJ2-7	CASSLGLDWNYEQYF	TGTGCCAGCAGCTTGGGACTCGATTGGAACTACGAGCAGTACTTC
.	TRBV29-1	TRBD2	TRBJ2-7	CSLRREGRYEQYF	TGCAGCTTACGGCGGGAGGGCCGGTACGAGCAGTACTTC
.	TRBV10-2	TRBD2	TRBJ2-7	CASSEVAGGPYEQYF	TGCGCCAGCAGTGAGGTAGCGGGAGGGCCCTACGAGCAGTACTTC
few	TRBV5-1	.	TRBJ1-2	CASSPVVSGYYGYTF	TGCGCCAGCAGCCCGGTGGTCTCGGGGTACTATGGCTACACCTTC
.	TRBV9	.	TRBJ2-2	CASTTRNTGELFF	TGTGCCAGCACCACACGGAACACCGGGGAGCTGTTTTTT
many	TRBV20-1	TRBD1	TRBJ1-2	CSARTGGDYGYTF	TGCAGTGCTAGGACAGGGGGCGACTATGGCTACACCTTC
.	TRBV11-1	.	TRBJ1-5	CASTVGDASNQPQHF	TGTGCCAGCACCGTGGGTGATGCGAGCAATCAGCCCCAGCATTTT
.	TRBV7-2	.	TRBJ1-4	CASSPRSGETYEKLFF	TGTGCCAGCAGCCCTAGGAGCGGGGAGACTTACGAAAAACTGTTTTTT
many	TRBV5-5	TRBD1	TRBJ1-1	CASSFRGTQGDTEAFF	TGTGCCAGCAGCTTCCGCGGGACCCAGGGGGACACTGAAGCTTTCTTT
many	TRBV19	TRBD1	TRBJ1-2	CASRSTGGGYGYTF	TGTGCCAGTAGATCGACAGGGGGGGGCTATGGCTACACCTTC
many	TRBV11-2	.	TRBJ1-1	CASSAQPNTEAFF	TGTGCCAGCAGCGCACAACCGAACACTGAAGCTTTCTTT
few	TRBV5-1	TRBD1	TRBJ2-7	CASSLAPDRSGEQYF	TGCGCCAGCAGCTTGGCCCCGGACAGGTCTGGCGAGCAGTACTTC
many	TRBV29-1	.	TRBJ1-3	CSVALQGRGTIYF	TGCAGCGTTGCTCTGCAGGGCCGGGGCACCATATATTTT
few	TRBV27	.	TRBJ2-7	CASSLSRTDNEQYF	TGTGCCAGCAGTTTATCGCGGACTGACAACGAGCAGTACTTC
many	TRBV20-1	.	TRBJ1-1	CSVRGNTEAFF	TGCAGTGTGAGGGGGAACACTGAAGCTTTCTTT
.	TRBV29-1	.	TRBJ1-5	CSFWGDDNQPQHF	TGCAGCTTTTGGGGTGATGACAATCAGCCCCAGCATTTT
many	TRBV5-1	.	TRBJ2-7	CASSLAAESEQYF	TGCGCCAGCAGCTTGGCTGCGGAAAGCGAGCAGTACTTC
many	TRBV2	TRBD2	TRBJ2-5	CASSELAEIAGQETQYF	TGTGCCAGCAGTGAACTAGCGGAGATCGCCGGACAAGAGACCCAGTACTTC
few	TRBV4-3	.	TRBJ1-2	CASSQVGRGGGYGYTF	TGCGCCAGCAGCCAAGTGGGGAGGGGCGGGGGCTATGGCTACACCTTC
.	TRBV4-2	TRBD1	TRBJ2-2	CASSRTGAAGELFF	TGTGCCAGCAGCCGGACAGGGGCAGCCGGGGAGCTGTTTTTT
.	TRBV6-2/TRBV6-3	.	TRBJ2-7	CVSSAGLEQYF	TGTGTCAGCAGTGCTGGACTTGAGCAGTACTTC
.	TRBV25-1	.	TRBJ1-3	CATLRNPSSGNTIYF	TGTGCCACCCTGAGGAACCCTTCCTCTGGAAACACCATATATTTT
.	TRBV3-1	TRBD1	TRBJ1-1	CASSLGTGGGTEAFF	TGTGCCAGCAGCCTCGGGACAGGGGGAGGGACTGAAGCTTTCTTT
.	TRBV7-2	.	TRBJ2-2	CASEGVTNTGELFF	TGTGCCAGCGAGGGAGTGACGAACACCGGGGAGCTGTTTTTT
.	TRBV7-9	TRBD1	TRBJ1-1	CASSQADRRNTEAFF	TGTGCCAGCAGCCAAGCGGACAGGAGGAACACTGAAGCTTTCTTT
many	TRBV13	TRBD1	TRBJ1-3	CASSSETGEISGNTIYF	TGTGCCAGCAGCTCAGAGACAGGGGAAATCTCTGGAAACACCATATATTTT
many	TRBV5-6	.	TRBJ2-7	CASRWSGRLTYEQYF	TGTGCCAGCAGATGGTCCGGACGGCTAACCTACGAGCAGTACTTC
many	TRBV20-1	.	TRBJ1-1	CSASINTEAFF	TGCAGTGCCTCTATAAACACTGAAGCTTTCTTT
many	TRBV5-1	.	TRBJ2-7	CASSKGAYEQYF	TGCGCCAGCAGCAAAGGGGCTTACGAGCAGTACTTC
.	TRBV4-2	.	TRBJ2-7	CASSRREGNTYEQYF	TGTGCCAGCAGCCGTCGAGAAGGAAATACCTACGAGCAGTACTTC
.	TRBV10-3	TRBD2	TRBJ2-3	CAISEGTSGGTTDTQYF	TGTGCCATCAGTGAAGGGACTAGCGGGGGGACCACAGATACGCAGTATTTT
.	TRBV20-1	.	TRBJ2-1	CSARGDGATANEQFF	TGCAGTGCTAGGGGTGACGGGGCGACGGCCAATGAGCAGTTCTTC
many	TRBV7-6	.	TRBJ2-7	CASSPRDGPYEQYF	TGTGCCAGCAGCCCACGGGACGGGCCTTACGAGCAGTACTTC